The 13 T cell receptor beta chains reported below all come from one sample, sequenced in a study of technical replicates of blood from several donors. Clones were read by immunoSEQ multiplex PCR, and TCRdb kept only the in-frame ones, dropping some. The table has about 74,000 clones, more than 85% seen once; the top ten hold 0.2% to 0.3%. The source material was T cells isolated from PBMCs. These receptors were obtained from a human donor in good health.

The CDR3 region is CASSSGQRNNQPQHF. The CDR3 DNA reads as TGTGCCAGCAGCTCGGGACAGAGAAACAATCAGCCCCAGCATTTT. The rearrangement links TRBV7-9 to TRBJ1-5; 7 bases align to TRBD1. The V gene's germline CDR1 is SEHNR and CDR2 FQNEAQ (reference sequence). The CDR3 sequence is 15 residues long. Trimming cost V 4 bases and J 3 bases; bases outside gene matches: 6.

V and J are TRBV29-1 and TRBJ2-7; D is perhaps TRBD2 (5 bases). The V gene lost 4 bases and the J gene lost 3 bases, with 7 bases spanning the gap. CDR1 is SQVTM and CDR2 is ANQGSEA in the germline V gene. The CDR3 is 11 amino acids. CDR3 sequence (DNA): TGCAGCGTTGGGACTTTCTACGAGCAGTACTTC. It is translated as CSVGTFYEQYF.

The CDR3 sequence is CASSPRTPLTGEQYF. Here the CDR3 DNA reads TGTGCCAGCAGCCCCCGGACTCCTTTAACCGGCGAGCAGTACTTC. The chain uses TRBV9 and TRBJ2-7, with D possibly being TRBD2 (5 bases). This CDR3 is built from 15 residues. The V end lost 4 bases, the J end lost 6 bases, and 20 bases lay between the germline ends. Germline lookup yields CDR1 SGDLS and CDR2 YYNGEE.

The V call is TRBV5-4, the J call TRBJ2-7; D may be TRBD1 (5 bases). Germline-derived CDR1 and CDR2 are SGHNT and YYREEE (reference sequence). The CDR3 loop spans 16 amino acids. Trimming cost V 4 bases and J 3 bases, with 20 bases left between them. CDR3 sequence reads: CASSPTPFGRVYEQYF. CDR3 nucleotide sequence: TGTGCCAGCAGCCCCACACCCTTCGGCAGGGTCTACGAGCAGTACTTC.

The chain has TRBV2 and TRBJ2-7; perhaps TRBD1 as D (5 bases). Per germline, CDR1 SNHLY and CDR2 FYNNEI. The CDR3 spans 14 residues. The ends were cut back, 6 bases at V and 3 bases at J, with 15 bases in the middle. CDR3 sequence (DNA): TGTGCCAGCAGCGCCGGAGACAGCAACTACGAGCAGTACTTC. Protein sequence: CASSAGDSNYEQYF.

The rearrangement uses TRBV11-3 and TRBJ2-1, with TRBD2 matching over 8 bases. With V trimmed by 3 bases and J by 0 bases, 4 bases remained unmatched. The germline gives CDR1 SGHNT, CDR2 YENEEA. The length of the CDR3 is 16 residues. The CDR3 loop reads CASSFGGLASYNEQFF. The CDR3 DNA is TGTGCCAGCAGCTTTGGAGGACTAGCCTCCTACAATGAGCAGTTCTTC.

This clone was seen only once. The chain links TRBV7-2 to TRBJ2-7, with D perhaps matching TRBD1 (6 bases). V dropped 10 bases and J dropped 0 bases, with 16 bases sitting between them. Germline V gene lookup returns CDR1 SGHTA and CDR2 FQGNSA. The CDR3 is 14 amino acids. CDR3: CATNRDPSSYEQYF. In nucleotides, the CDR3 is TGTGCCACTAACAGGGACCCGAGCTCCTACGAGCAGTACTTC.

The rearrangement links TRBV7-6 to TRBJ2-2; no clear D gene. In germline, CDR1 is SGHVS, CDR2 FNYEAQ. The CDR3 consists of 13 residues. V was trimmed by 5 bases and J by 5 bases, leaving 9 bases between them. CDR3: CASSIPGTGELFF. The CDR3 nucleotides read TGTGCCAGCAGCATCCCCGGGACCGGGGAGCTGTTTTTT.

The J gene is TRBJ2-4, the V gene TRBV5-1; D is possibly TRBD1 (5 bases). The CDR3 extends over 13 amino acids. V gave up 2 bases and J gave up 9 bases, with 12 bases separating them. CDR1 is SGHRS and CDR2 is YFSETQ in the germline V gene. DNA of the CDR3: TGCGCCAGCAGCTTCGAAAGGGGTGCCATTCAGTACTTC. Protein: CASSFERGAIQYF.

J is TRBJ2-5 and V is TRBV18, with 8 bases aligning to TRBD2. Trimming took 6 bases from V and 2 from J; bases not matched to a gene: 2. The CDR3 is made up of 13 amino acids. CDR1 is KGHSH, CDR2 LQKENI, per germline. The CDR3 bases are TGTGCCAGCTCTATAGCGGGGCAAGAGACCCAGTACTTC. It encodes CASSIAGQETQYF.

The gene calls are TRBV11-3 and TRBJ2-1; 11 bases are a match to TRBD1. The CDR3 loop spans 17 amino acids. Germline CDR1 is SGHNT and CDR2 is YENEEA. With 1 base clipped from V and 9 bases from J, the junction kept 11 bases outside the gene matches. The CDR3 reads CASSLVGWGQGVREQFF. The CDR3 DNA follows: TGTGCCAGCAGCTTAGTGGGGTGGGGACAGGGGGTCCGTGAGCAGTTCTTC.

This clone was counted once. The chain joins TRBV5-1 to TRBJ2-7; 7 positions agree with TRBD1. The CDR3 runs 14 residues. The germline gives CDR1 SGHRS, CDR2 YFSETQ. V gave up 4 bases and J gave up 6 bases; unmatched junction bases: 10. DNA of the CDR3: TGCGCCAGCAGCCCTACCGGGACAGAGGGCGAGCAGTACTTC. Translation: CASSPTGTEGEQYF.

The V and J genes are TRBV9 and TRBJ2-5; no definite D call. With 0 bases removed from V and 0 bases from J, the gap between germline ends came to 15 bases. The CDR3 extends over 17 amino acids. Germline assignment: CDR1 SGDLS and CDR2 YYNGEE. The CDR3 region has the DNA TGTGCCAGCAGCGTAGGCGCTGTCCAATCGTACCAAGAGACCCAGTACTTC. It encodes CASSVGAVQSYQETQYF.